A selection of T cell receptor beta chains follows, all from one sample in a study of blood T cells in healthy people across ages. MiXCR, run by TCRdb on the 5' RACE reads, gives a single entry per CDR3 protein. Of roughly 1.4 million distinct CDR3 sequences detected, almost 60% appear once; the ten largest clones hold over 6.5%. Sequenced input: blood. These receptors were taken from a man aged 18 to 30 in good health. Each CDR3 is given with its conserved first and last residue. The D gene is left open where the match is weak. Clone sizes are given selectively: once, few, many, or a class where the clone is expanded.

D gene,clone size,J gene,V gene,CDR3 DNA,CDR3 protein
TRBD1,-,TRBJ1-6,TRBV5-6,TGTGCCAGCAGGTTCACTCCAGGGGGCGCGAACTCACCCCTCCACTTT,CASRFTPGGANSPLHF
TRBD1,-,TRBJ2-1,TRBV29-1,TGCAGCGTTGCCGGGACAGGGGGCCACAATGAGCAGTTCTTC,CSVAGTGGHNEQFF
TRBD2,once,TRBJ2-5,TRBV12-3/TRBV12-4,TGTGCCAGCAGTTTGGGGCGGGAGGACCTACGGACCCAGTACTTC,CASSLGREDLRTQYF
-,-,TRBJ1-1,TRBV29-1,TGCAGCGTTGAAATCGGGGTGGGGACTGAAGCTTTCTTT,CSVEIGVGTEAFF
TRBD2,-,TRBJ2-4,TRBV27,TGTGCCAGCAGTTTATTGATGGGAGGGGATGTAGCCAAAAACATTCAGTACTTC,CASSLLMGGDVAKNIQYF
TRBD1,-,TRBJ2-7,TRBV29-1,TGCAGCGTTGGCCAACAGGGGCCACGCGAGCAGTACTTC,CSVGQQGPREQYF
TRBD2,-,TRBJ2-1,TRBV11-2,TGTGCCAGCAGCTTTAGGACTAGCGGGAGGCATTACAATGAGCAGTTCTTC,CASSFRTSGRHYNEQFF
-,-,TRBJ2-2,TRBV24-1,TGTGCCACCAGTGATTTCTTAAACCGGGAGCTGTTTTTT,CATSDFLNRELFF
-,-,TRBJ2-1,TRBV2,TGTGCCAGCAGTGACACGGGCCTAGTGGCCTACAATGAGCAGTTCTTC,CASSDTGLVAYNEQFF
-,-,TRBJ1-5,TRBV4-1,TGCGCCGGCAGCCAAGCACAAGGGACCCCTCAGCCCCAGCATTTT,CAGSQAQGTPQPQHF
TRBD2,-,TRBJ2-7,TRBV20-1,TGCAGTGCCCGCGGGCAGCGGGGCCCTTTCGGTGAGCAGTACTTC,CSARGQRGPFGEQYF
-,few,TRBJ2-3,TRBV29-1,TGCAGCACGGCTAAGGCGGGGCGCACAGATACGCAGTATTTT,CSTAKAGRTDTQYF
-,many,TRBJ2-7,TRBV6-2/TRBV6-3,TGTGCCAGCAGTTACACCCAACTAGCTGCGGTCTACGAGCAGTACTTC,CASSYTQLAAVYEQYF
TRBD2,few,TRBJ2-7,TRBV6-5,TGTGCCAGCAGTCGGCCGACTAGCGGGACTTTATACGAGCAGTACTTC,CASSRPTSGTLYEQYF
-,-,TRBJ1-5,TRBV15,TGTGCCACCAGCAGAGAAGCAGCAGGGGCGGGCCAGCCCCAGCATTTT,CATSREAAGAGQPQHF
-,few,TRBJ2-3,TRBV10-3,TGTGCCATCAGTGAGTCCCAGCGGAGTAGGATCACAGATACGCAGTATTTT,CAISESQRSRITDTQYF
-,-,TRBJ2-2,TRBV7-9,TGTGCCAGCAGCCTTACTAGGACTCCGAACACCGGGGAGCTGTTTTTT,CASSLTRTPNTGELFF
TRBD1,-,TRBJ2-5,TRBV29-1,TGCAGCGCATCGCCGGGACAGGGGTTGTTGGAGACCCAGTACTTC,CSASPGQGLLETQYF
-,-,TRBJ2-1,TRBV2,TGTGCCAGCAGTGAAACAACCAGCCATGAGCAGTTCTTC,CASSETTSHEQFF
-,few,TRBJ2-1,TRBV4-1,TGCGCCAGCAGCCAAGATCAAAACGGGGGGCCTGAGCAGTTCTTC,CASSQDQNGGPEQFF
TRBD1,-,TRBJ1-5,TRBV12-3/TRBV12-4,TGTGCCAGCAGAGAGACAGGGATCAATCAGCCCCAGCATTTT,CASRETGINQPQHF
-,-,TRBJ1-2,TRBV29-1,TGCAGCGTTCGAGGGGTTTTGGCAAATGGCTACACCTTC,CSVRGVLANGYTF
TRBD1,-,TRBJ2-5,TRBV2,TGTGCCAGCACCGGACAGGGAATTCAGAATGAGCAGTACTTC,CASTGQGIQNEQYF
-,-,TRBJ2-5,TRBV9,TGTGCCAGCAGCGTAGGGGGGAGTTGGGAGACCCAGTACTTC,CASSVGGSWETQYF
-,-,TRBJ2-7,TRBV6-2/TRBV6-3,TGTGCCAGCAGTTACCCCCCCCGCGCCGCCTACGAGCAGTACTTC,CASSYPPRAAYEQYF
TRBD2,-,TRBJ2-7,TRBV7-9,TGTGCCAGCGAAGCGGGAGGATCCTACGAGCAGTACTTC,CASEAGGSYEQYF
TRBD2,-,TRBJ2-7,TRBV12-5,TGTGCTAGTGGGCCGGGACTAGCCAACGAGCAGTACTTC,CASGPGLANEQYF
-,few,TRBJ2-2,TRBV12-3/TRBV12-4,TGTGCCAGCAGTCGGGTTGACGGGGAGCTGTTTTTT,CASSRVDGELFF
-,few,TRBJ2-1,TRBV10-3,TGTGCCACGGGGGAGGAGCATGCCAATGAGCAGTTCTTC,CATGEEHANEQFF
-,-,TRBJ2-2,TRBV7-9,TGTGCCAGCAGCTTAGTAGGGACGAACACCGGGGAGCTGTTTTTT,CASSLVGTNTGELFF
-,-,TRBJ2-4,TRBV9,TGTGCCAGCACCCGAAATCCTGACAGCCTCTGGGACATTCAGTACTTC,CASTRNPDSLWDIQYF